This section outlines one T cell receptor beta chain sequence together with its context. Its antigen is unidentified. These data come from a study of T-cell reconstitution after alpha-beta-depleted transplantation in children. The study, taken as a whole, reports: The study reportedly traced alpha-beta T cells about two months after transplant to several hundred expanded graft clones. Newly produced T cells mostly provided counts and TCRbeta diversity after one year, as hyperexpanded clones declined. For some patients, TCRbeta diversity was high at day 60 because of recipient T cells and thymic progenitors that survived.

Unique molecular identifiers were used in preparing the TCRbeta library. MiXCR, applied by TCRdb to the PCR reads, yields one record per CDR3 protein. The sample records some 80,000 distinct CDR3 sequences, around 18% being singletons. Trimming took 1 base from V and 5 from J, leaving 5 bases between them. The CDR3 consists of 12 residues. The chain couples TRBV12-3 or TRBV12-4 to TRBJ1-2; unclear D gene. The source material was PBMCs, mostly from graft donor cells, sampled 360 days after TCRalphabeta/CD19-depleted stem cell transplant. The TCR originated in a male patient aged 2-9 years who had a stem cell transplant for acute lymphoblastic leukemia, so the T cells may come from the graft donor. CDR3 DNA sequence: TGTGCCAGCAGTTTAGGACCATATGGCTACACCTTC. Translated, it gives CASSLGPYGYTF.